The entry that follows covers one T cell receptor beta chain sequence. This entry comes from a study of blood T cell repertoires in COVID-19. Study-wide background: Sites across the United States, Italy and Spain contributed samples from acute and convalescent COVID-19.

The CDR3 totals 13 residues. Germline CDR1 reads SGHRS; CDR2 reads YFSETQ. V was pared by 7 bases and J by 4 bases, with 11 bases between. The data were produced by immunoSEQ multiplex PCR, yet TCRdb's version contains in-frame clones alone and is incomplete. The repertoire holds some 16,000 clones, 89% seen once, with less than 6% in the top ten. The TCR sequence derives from a human donor in a cohort sampled during active COVID-19. Sequenced material: peripheral blood. The rearrangement uses TRBV5-1 and TRBJ2-2; tentatively, D is TRBD2 (5 bases). The CDR3 protein is CASREGSTGELFF. CDR3 nucleotides: TGCGCCAGCCGAGAGGGTAGCACCGGGGAGCTGTTTTTT.